A single sample is the source of the 23 T cell receptor beta chains below, sequenced in a study of T cell repertoires in cytomegalovirus infection. For these receptors, no antigen is known. MiXCR, applied by TCRdb to the reads, yields one record per CDR3 protein. The sample yields over 250,000 distinct CDR3 sequences, approximately 22% seen once. Sample: cultured PBMCs, taken from culture after CMV antigen stimulation. The receptors were gathered from a human donor in good health (CMV status not recorded). Some clones in this sample may be carry-over from other donors' samples.

This clonotype was observed at least ten times. V is TRBV7-2 and J is TRBJ2-5, with unresolved D. Trimming removed 5 bases from V and 6 bases from J, with 22 bases in between. CDR1 is SGHTA, CDR2 FQGNSA, per germline. The CDR3 is 16 residues long. CDR3 sequence reads: CASSPEPAIGVKTQYF. The CDR3 nucleotides are TGTGCCAGCAGCCCAGAGCCCGCTATTGGGGTCAAGACCCAGTACTTC.

This clonotype showed up many times. This sequence joins TRBV7-2 and TRBJ2-7, with a weak D call TRBD2 (5 bases). V was clipped by 4 bases and J by 6 bases, with 13 bases between them. The CDR3 is 13 amino acids. Germline-derived CDR1 and CDR2 are SGHTA and FQGNSA. The CDR3 DNA is TGTGCCAGCAGCTCATCGGGAACGGGCGAGCAGTACGTC. This encodes CASSSSGTGEQYV.

The V gene is TRBV20-1, the J gene TRBJ2-1, with D possibly TRBD2 on 5 matching bases. The V gene lost 5 bases and the J gene lost 0 bases, with 14 bases spanning the gap. Germline CDR1 is DFQATT and CDR2 is SNEGSKA (reference sequence). The CDR3 loop spans 15 amino acids. CDR3 sequence: CSAPRGGSSYNEQFF. CDR3 coding DNA: TGCAGTGCTCCCCGGGGTGGGAGCTCCTACAATGAGCAGTTCTTC.

This rearrangement joins TRBV24-1 to TRBJ2-3; 7 bases fit TRBD2. From germline, CDR1 is KGHDR and CDR2 SFDVKD. The trim removed 6 bases at V and 6 bases at J, leaving 11 bases unmatched. This CDR3 is built from 15 residues. CDR3 region: CATSWTGEGTDTQYF. CDR3 nucleotides: TGTGCCACCAGTTGGACGGGGGAGGGGACGGATACGCAGTATTTT.

The chain combines TRBV6-2 or TRBV6-3 with TRBJ2-3, with a weak D call TRBD1 (6 bases). V was clipped by 2 bases and J by 3 bases, with 9 bases between them. The length of the CDR3 is 14 residues. Germline V gene lookup returns CDR1 MNHEY and CDR2 SVGEGT. The CDR3 region has the DNA TGTGCCAGCAGTTACGGGGGCGGGACAGATACGCAGTATTTT. Translating it yields CASSYGGGTDTQYF.

The sample holds a few counts of this clonotype. The chain couples TRBV18 to TRBJ1-5; 12 bases match TRBD1. CDR1 KGHSH and CDR2 LQKENI come from the germline V gene. The length of the CDR3 is 16 residues. The trim removed 4 bases at V and 5 bases at J, leaving 6 bases unmatched. The CDR3 loop reads CASSRGTGGLHQPQHF. In DNA form, the CDR3 reads TGTGCCAGCTCACGGGGGACAGGGGGCCTTCATCAGCCCCAGCATTTT.

This chain joins TRBV4-3 and TRBJ2-1; 14 nucleotides match TRBD2. The germline CDR1 and CDR2 sequences are LGHNA and YSLEER. The CDR3 spans 18 residues. V lost 0 bases to trimming and J lost 2 bases; unmatched junction nucleotides: 3. The CDR3 reads CASSQEGTSGSTYNEQFF. CDR3 in DNA: TGCGCCAGCAGCCAAGAGGGGACTAGCGGGAGTACCTACAATGAGCAGTTCTTC.

In this sample, this clonotype turned up many times. The gene calls are TRBV7-9 and TRBJ2-1; no clear D gene. The CDR3 runs to 14 residues. Trimming left V 2 bases short and J 8 bases short, with 13 bases between. CDR1 is SEHNR, CDR2 FQNEAQ, per germline (reference sequence). CDR3 in amino acids: CASSLPPFPDEQFF. The CDR3 DNA reads TGTGCCAGCAGCTTACCACCCTTCCCCGATGAGCAGTTCTTC. The whole variable domain, remainder taken from reference TRBV7-9 and TRBJ2-1, is DTGVSQNPRHKITKRGQNVTFRCDPISEHNRLYWYRQTLGQGPEFLTYFQNEAQLEKSRLLSDRFSAERPKGSFSTLEIQRTEQGDSAMYLCASSLPPFPDEQFFGPGTRLTVL.

As concerns this clonotype: Sequence at one end of the junction differs from germline and may be a read error. In DNA form, the CDR3 reads TGTGCCTCCGGCGGGCGGGGGAGCTCCTACAATGAGAAGTTCTTC. It translates to CASGGRGSSYNEKFF. This chain joins TRBV28 and TRBJ2-1; 7 bases align to TRBD2. This CDR3 spans 15 amino acids. Germline CDR1 MDHEN, CDR2 SYDVKM.

The chain joins TRBV7-3 to TRBJ2-1; 7 bases line up with TRBD2. The junction had 6 bases not matched to a gene; V was cut back by 5 bases and J by 5 bases. This CDR3 is 14 amino acids long. Germline CDR1 reads SGHTA; CDR2 reads FQGTGA. The CDR3 region is CASSREVGDNEQFF. The CDR3 coding sequence is TGTGCCAGCAGCCGGGAGGTAGGGGACAATGAGCAGTTCTTC.

This rearrangement joins TRBV18 to TRBJ2-5; TRBD2 matches 15 bases. CDR1 is KGHSH and CDR2 is LQKENI in the germline V gene. V lost 6 bases to trimming and J lost 4 bases; unmatched junction nucleotides: 9. The CDR3 loop spans 17 amino acids. Written as DNA, the CDR3 is TGTGCCAGCTCGCCGGGACTAGCGGGAGGTCTGGGAGAGACCCAGTACTTC. It is translated as CASSPGLAGGLGETQYF.

The chain recombines TRBV12-3 or TRBV12-4 with TRBJ1-1; 9 bases align to TRBD1. Trimming removed 6 bases from V and 0 bases from J; junction bases left unmatched: 11. The length of the CDR3 is 17 residues. The CDR3 reads CASSNGETGGVNTEAFF. The CDR3 coding sequence is TGTGCCAGCAGCAACGGGGAGACAGGGGGGGTGAACACTGAAGCTTTCTTT.

Concerning this clonotype itself: No conserved phenylalanine or tryptophan is present at the end of the CDR3, so a read error is the likely explanation. The V and J genes are TRBV4-1 and TRBJ1-4, with 9 bases lining up with TRBD1. After removal of 0 bases from V and 8 bases from J, the junction contained 7 bases not matched to a gene. The length of the CDR3 is 16 residues. The germline V gene encodes CDR1 MGHRA and CDR2 YSYEKL. CDR3 sequence (DNA): TGCGCCAGCAGCCAAGAAATTAGGGACAGGGAAGAAAAACTGTTTTAT. Protein product: CASSQEIRDREEKLFY.

This clonotype was counted many times. The genes are TRBV6-1 and TRBJ1-3; D gene uncertain. CDR1 and CDR2 (germline): MNHNS, SASEGT. V was trimmed by 6 bases and J by 5 bases, leaving 14 bases between them. This CDR3 is 14 amino acids long. In DNA, the CDR3 is TGTGCCAGCAGGCCCGGCGGGCAGCGAAACACCATATATTTT. Translated, it gives CASRPGGQRNTIYF.

This chain links TRBV5-1 with TRBJ1-1; maybe TRBD1 (6 bases). The CDR3 totals 14 residues. V was clipped by 4 bases and J by 1 base, with 11 bases between them. The germline V gene encodes CDR1 SGHRS and CDR2 YFSETQ. The CDR3 loop reads CASSIGGANTEAFF. Written as DNA, the CDR3 is TGCGCCAGCAGCATAGGGGGGGCGAACACTGAAGCTTTCTTT.

The chain carries TRBV19 and TRBJ1-4; perhaps TRBD1 as D (5 bases). Trimming pared 2 bases from V and 3 bases from J, leaving 13 bases between. The CDR3 loop spans 16 amino acids. Germline CDR1 reads LNHDA; CDR2 reads SQIVND (reference sequence). The CDR3 DNA reads as TGTGCCAGTAGTATAACCCGCGCAGGGCCTAATGAAAAACTGTTTTTT. The encoded protein is CASSITRAGPNEKLFF.

The sample holds a few counts of this clonotype. This chain joins TRBV6-8 and TRBJ2-1; TRBD2 agrees at 11 bases. The V gene end was trimmed by 2 bases and the J gene end by 3 bases; junction bases not matched to a gene: 9. The CDR3 length is 18 residues. Germline CDR1 reads MNHGY; CDR2 reads SAAAGT. CDR3 amino acids: CASSYTALAGGLYNEQFF. In nucleotides, the CDR3 is TGTGCCAGCAGTTACACCGCCCTAGCGGGAGGCCTCTACAATGAGCAGTTCTTC.

At least ten counts were recorded for this clonotype. V usage is TRBV4-3 and J usage is TRBJ1-2, with unresolved D. Germline V gene lookup returns CDR1 LGHNA and CDR2 YSLEER. V lost 4 bases, J lost 6 bases, and 18 bases lay in between. The CDR3 length is 15 residues. CDR3 sequence reads: CASSPDIFGSNGYTF. CDR3 coding DNA: TGCGCCAGCAGCCCCGATATATTTGGGTCGAATGGCTACACCTTC.

This clonotype was detected a few times. The chain has TRBV28 and TRBJ2-6, with D unresolved. The CDR3 is 17 residues long. CDR1 is MDHEN, CDR2 SYDVKM, per germline. Deletions cut 6 bases from V and 0 bases from J, with 15 bases between. In DNA, the CDR3 is TGTGCCAGCAGCCCCGGACGGTTCCGCTCTGGGGCCAACGTCCTGACTTTC. Translating it yields CASSPGRFRSGANVLTF.

V gene TRBV28 combines with J gene TRBJ2-7; no reliable D call. The CDR3 length is 12 residues. Trimming removed 4 bases at V and 7 bases at J, with 11 bases between. Per germline, CDR1 MDHEN and CDR2 SYDVKM. CDR3 sequence (DNA): TGTGCCAGCAGTTCTCTGGGTGGTGAGCAGTACTTC. Its protein product is CASSSLGGEQYF.

The J gene is TRBJ2-7, the V gene TRBV6-6; TRBD2 aligns across 11 bases. V gave up 6 bases and J gave up 0 bases; unmatched junction bases: 4. CDR1 is MNHNY and CDR2 is SVGAGI in the germline V gene (reference sequence). The CDR3 is made up of 15 amino acids. The CDR3 region has the DNA TGTGCCAGCAGCGACCTAGCGGGAGGCTCCTACGAGCAGTACTTC. As protein: CASSDLAGGSYEQYF.

The rearrangement links TRBV20-1 to TRBJ2-5; TRBD2 is a possible D gene (6 bases). V was trimmed by 6 bases and J by 2 bases, leaving 19 bases between them. CDR3 length: 15 residues. The V gene's germline CDR1 is DFQATT and CDR2 SNEGSKA (reference sequence). The CDR3 sequence: CSAGGIKGSQETQYF. The DNA of the CDR3 is TGCAGTGCCGGCGGGATAAAGGGATCTCAAGAGACCCAGTACTTC.

The J gene is TRBJ1-4, the V gene TRBV6-5; possible D gene TRBD1, 5 bases. CDR3 length: 15 residues. Germline CDR1 is MNHEY and CDR2 is SVGAGI. V lost 2 bases, J lost 7 bases, and 14 bases lay in between. For the CDR3, the DNA is TGTGCCAGCAGTTACGGGGGACCCGGTGGTGAAAAACTGTTTTTT. It yields the protein CASSYGGPGGEKLFF.